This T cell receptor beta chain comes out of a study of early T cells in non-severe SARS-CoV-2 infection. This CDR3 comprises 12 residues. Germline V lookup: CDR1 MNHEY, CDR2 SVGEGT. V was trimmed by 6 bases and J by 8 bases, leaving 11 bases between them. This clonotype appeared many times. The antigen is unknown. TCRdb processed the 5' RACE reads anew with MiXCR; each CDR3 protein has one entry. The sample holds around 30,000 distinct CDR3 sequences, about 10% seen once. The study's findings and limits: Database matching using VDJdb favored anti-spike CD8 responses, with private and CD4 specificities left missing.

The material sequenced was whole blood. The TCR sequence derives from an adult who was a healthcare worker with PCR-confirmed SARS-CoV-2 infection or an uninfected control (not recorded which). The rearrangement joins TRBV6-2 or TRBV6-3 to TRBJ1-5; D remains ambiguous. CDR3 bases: TGTGCCAGCAGCTGGGGTTTAGAGCCCCAGCATTTT. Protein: CASSWGLEPQHF.